This T cell receptor beta chain was captured by sequencing in a study of control samples from healthy donors and cancer patients. The repertoire was sequenced with immunoSEQ multiplex PCR; TCRdb's copy has only in-frame clones and lacks some. The data contain 100,000 to 130,000 clones, 70% to 85% of them singletons. The CDR3 is 13 amino acids. Germline V CDR1 and CDR2: KGHDR, SFDVKD. V was pared by 5 bases and J by 10 bases, with 16 bases between. This sequence joins TRBV24-1 and TRBJ1-1, with D tentatively TRBD1 (5 bases). Sequencing input: blood. The receptor was derived from a man younger than 30 in good health. For the CDR3, the DNA is TGTGCCACCAGTGCCGAAGGGGATACCCTAGCTTTCTTT. Translating gives CATSAEGDTLAFF.